This is a list of T cell receptor beta chains from one sample in a study of blood T cell repertoires in COVID-19. The data were produced by immunoSEQ multiplex PCR, yet TCRdb's version contains in-frame clones alone and is incomplete. The repertoire holds some 98,000 clones, with just under 85% as singletons. The sequencing sample was made of peripheral blood. Receptor source: a man aged 70 or older with acute or convalescent COVID-19. Each CDR3 is given with its conserved first and last residue. Each record gives: J gene, V gene, clone size, CDR3 length, D gene, CDR3 DNA, CDR3 protein. A D gene is named only where the DNA matches it firmly. Expanded clones get a size class; other rows say once, few or many, or leave the size out.

J: TRBJ2-2; V: TRBV1; size: NA; length: 19; D: NA; DNA: TGCACCAGCAGCCAAGGTCTTGGGCTAGCGGGTTCGAACACCGGGGAGCTGTTTTTT; CDR3: CTSSQGLGLAGSNTGELFF
J: TRBJ1-6; V: TRBV7-2; size: NA; length: 14; D: NA; DNA: TGTGCCAGCAGCTTAAACAGAGTTAATTCACCCCTCCACTTT; CDR3: CASSLNRVNSPLHF
J: TRBJ2-5; V: TRBV18; size: NA; length: 17; D: TRBD2; DNA: TGTGCCAGCTCACCCATTAGAACTAGCGGGGTCCAAGAGACCCAGTACTTC; CDR3: CASSPIRTSGVQETQYF
J: TRBJ2-1; V: TRBV5-1; size: NA; length: 15; D: NA; DNA: TGCGCCAGCAGCTTAGCAGGGGCCCCCTACAATGAGCAGTTCTTC; CDR3: CASSLAGAPYNEQFF
J: TRBJ1-2; V: TRBV6-6; size: NA; length: 14; D: TRBD1; DNA: TGTGCCAGCAGTCCCCAGGGGGCTGGCTATGGCTACACCTTC; CDR3: CASSPQGAGYGYTF
J: TRBJ1-2; V: TRBV28; size: NA; length: 14; D: NA; DNA: TGTGCCAGCACCCCGGCAGGGAAAAACTATGGCTACACCTTC; CDR3: CASTPAGKNYGYTF
J: TRBJ2-3; V: TRBV7-3; size: NA; length: 19; D: TRBD1; DNA: TGTGCCAGCAGCTTAACGGCATTGGGACAGGGGGCTATAACAGATACGCAGTATTTT; CDR3: CASSLTALGQGAITDTQYF
J: TRBJ2-1; V: TRBV19; size: NA; length: 15; D: NA; DNA: TGTGCCAGTAGTATAGAGGGGCAGATATACAATGAGCAGTTCTTC; CDR3: CASSIEGQIYNEQFF
J: TRBJ1-6; V: TRBV3-1/TRBV3-2; size: once; length: 17; D: NA; DNA: TGTGCCAGCAGCCAAGATGGGAGGAGCTCCTATAATTCACCCCTCCACTTT; CDR3: CASSQDGRSSYNSPLHF
J: TRBJ2-1; V: TRBV4-2; size: NA; length: 16; D: TRBD1; DNA: TGTGCCAGCAGCCAAGATTGGGACAGGGGGCGCGATGAGCAGTTCTTC; CDR3: CASSQDWDRGRDEQFF
J: TRBJ2-3; V: TRBV6-5; size: NA; length: 15; D: TRBD2; DNA: TGTGCCAGCAGTTACCAGGCCAAACTAGCGGATACGCAGTATTTT; CDR3: CASSYQAKLADTQYF
J: TRBJ1-6; V: TRBV3-1/TRBV3-2; size: NA; length: 14; D: NA; DNA: TGTGCCAGCAGGGAGAGCTCCTATAATTCACCCCTCCACTTT; CDR3: CASRESSYNSPLHF
J: TRBJ2-7; V: TRBV29-1; size: NA; length: 15; D: TRBD2; DNA: TGCAGCGTTGAAGATCAGGGACTGGGAGGGTACGAGCAGTACTTC; CDR3: CSVEDQGLGGYEQYF
J: TRBJ1-6; V: TRBV5-8; size: NA; length: 17; D: TRBD1; DNA: TGTGCCAGCAGCTTGACTACAGGGGGTTCATATAATTCACCCCTCCACTTT; CDR3: CASSLTTGGSYNSPLHF
J: TRBJ1-2; V: TRBV3-1/TRBV3-2; size: once; length: 13; D: NA; DNA: TGTGCCAGCAGCCGAGGGTGGAACTATGGCTACACCTTC; CDR3: CASSRGWNYGYTF
J: TRBJ2-7; V: TRBV7-8; size: once; length: 15; D: TRBD2; DNA: TGTGCCAGCAGCCCTATACTAGCGACCTCCTACGAGCAGTACTTC; CDR3: CASSPILATSYEQYF
J: TRBJ1-3; V: TRBV28; size: NA; length: 16; D: TRBD1; DNA: TGTGCCAGCAGACGAGACGACAGGGGTTGGCCAAACACCATATATTTT; CDR3: CASRRDDRGWPNTIYF
J: TRBJ1-2; V: TRBV19; size: NA; length: 14; D: TRBD1; DNA: TGTGCCAGTAGGAGGACAGGGAAAACCTATGGCTACACCTTC; CDR3: CASRRTGKTYGYTF
J: TRBJ1-5; V: TRBV18; size: once; length: 14; D: NA; DNA: TGTGCCAGCTCACCCCTTGGGACTAATCAGCCCCAGCATTTT; CDR3: CASSPLGTNQPQHF
J: TRBJ1-2; V: TRBV14; size: NA; length: 14; D: NA; DNA: TGTGCCAGCAGCCAATTAGATGAACTCTATGGCTACACCTTC; CDR3: CASSQLDELYGYTF
J: TRBJ2-3; V: TRBV5-6; size: NA; length: 18; D: TRBD2; DNA: TGTGCCAGCAGGGCATGGACTAGCGGAAGTCGGCGGGTAGATACGCAGTATTTT; CDR3: CASRAWTSGSRRVDTQYF
J: TRBJ1-2; V: TRBV5-6; size: NA; length: 14; D: NA; DNA: TGTGCCAGCAGCGTGGGACTGACCAACTATGGCTACACCTTC; CDR3: CASSVGLTNYGYTF
J: TRBJ1-1; V: TRBV5-5; size: NA; length: 13; D: TRBD1; DNA: TGTGCCAGCAGCTTGGACAGGGGCACTGAAGCTTTCTTT; CDR3: CASSLDRGTEAFF
J: TRBJ2-3; V: TRBV10-2; size: NA; length: 12; D: NA; DNA: TGCGCCAGCGGGCTCAACACAGATACGCAGTATTTT; CDR3: CASGLNTDTQYF
J: TRBJ1-3; V: TRBV4-2; size: NA; length: 15; D: NA; DNA: TGTGCCAGCAGCCTCTCGCAGGGAGGAGGAGACACCATATATTTT; CDR3: CASSLSQGGGDTIYF
J: TRBJ2-3; V: TRBV5-5; size: NA; length: 15; D: NA; DNA: TGTGCCAGCAGCTTGAAGTCCAGGAACACAGATACGCAGTATTTT; CDR3: CASSLKSRNTDTQYF
J: TRBJ1-1; V: TRBV18; size: once; length: 13; D: NA; DNA: TGTGCCAGCTCAGGGACGGACAGACTTGAAGCTTTCTTT; CDR3: CASSGTDRLEAFF
J: TRBJ1-2; V: TRBV11-3; size: NA; length: 12; D: NA; DNA: TGTGCCAGCAGCATATCCGGCTATGGCTACACCTTC; CDR3: CASSISGYGYTF